This T cell receptor beta chain stems from a study of monozygotic twins with inflammatory bowel disease. TCRdb reprocessed the 5' RACE reads and reports one entry per CDR3 protein, with no DNA. The sample's table shows fewer than 450,000 distinct CDR3 sequences. Unsorted whole blood yielded the total RNA, with T cells left unselected. In the case of this clonotype: Its antigen is unknown.

Germline CDR1 reads SSHAT; CDR2 reads FNYEAQ (reference sequence). This CDR3 comprises 13 residues. Study-level results: The analysis failed to separate different T cell subtypes. IBD patients had lower TCRbeta diversity (inverse Simpson) than healthy co-twins.

The TCR originated in a human donor with ulcerative colitis or Crohn's disease, or a healthy co-twin of an affected twin (not recorded which). Sequencing was carried out using blood. The chain uses TRBV7-7 and TRBJ2-5; lacking DNA, the TRBD1 call made by TCRdb goes unchecked. This chain's CDR3 is CASSLARGETQYF.